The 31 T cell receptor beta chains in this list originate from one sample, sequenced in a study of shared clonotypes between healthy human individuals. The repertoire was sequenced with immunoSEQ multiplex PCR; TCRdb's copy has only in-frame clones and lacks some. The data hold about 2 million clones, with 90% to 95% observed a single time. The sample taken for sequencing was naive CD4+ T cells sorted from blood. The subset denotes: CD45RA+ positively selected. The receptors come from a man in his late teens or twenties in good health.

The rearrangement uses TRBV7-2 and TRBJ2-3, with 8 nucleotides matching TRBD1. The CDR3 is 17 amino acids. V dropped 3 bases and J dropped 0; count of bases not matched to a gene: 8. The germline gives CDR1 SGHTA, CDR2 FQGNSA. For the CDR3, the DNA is TGTGCCAGCAGCTTTCCGAGACAGGGGATCAGCACAGATACGCAGTATTTT. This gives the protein CASSFPRQGISTDTQYF.

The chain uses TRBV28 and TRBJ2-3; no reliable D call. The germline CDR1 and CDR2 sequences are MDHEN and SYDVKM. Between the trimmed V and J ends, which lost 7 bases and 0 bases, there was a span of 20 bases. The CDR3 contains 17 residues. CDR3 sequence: CASTPPWVGRSTDTQYF. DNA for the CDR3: TGTGCCAGCACCCCGCCCTGGGTAGGGCGGAGCACAGATACGCAGTATTTT.

The CDR3 region is CAISEDTWTGGYTF. In DNA, the CDR3 is TGTGCCATCAGTGAGGACACCTGGACGGGGGGCTACACCTTC. This chain joins TRBV10-3 and TRBJ1-2; no reliable D call. V lost 2 bases to trimming and J lost 8 bases, with 15 bases between them. This CDR3 has 14 amino acids. Germline loops: CDR1 ENHRY, CDR2 SYGVKD.

CDR3 residues: CASSSTGGPNEKLFF. The CDR3 nucleotides are TGTGCCAGCAGCTCGACAGGGGGCCCTAATGAAAAACTGTTTTTT. The V and J genes are TRBV5-6 and TRBJ1-4, with 10 bases that match TRBD1. This CDR3 has 15 residues. V lost 3 bases, J lost 3 bases, and 2 bases stayed unmatched. Germline V gene lookup returns CDR1 SGHDT and CDR2 YYEEEE.

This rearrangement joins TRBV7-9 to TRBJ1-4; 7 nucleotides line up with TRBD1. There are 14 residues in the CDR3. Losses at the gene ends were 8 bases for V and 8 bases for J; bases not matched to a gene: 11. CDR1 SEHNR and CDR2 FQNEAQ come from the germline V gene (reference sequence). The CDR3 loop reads CASCPGQVDEKLFF. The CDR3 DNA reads TGTGCCAGCTGCCCCGGACAGGTCGACGAAAAACTGTTTTTT.

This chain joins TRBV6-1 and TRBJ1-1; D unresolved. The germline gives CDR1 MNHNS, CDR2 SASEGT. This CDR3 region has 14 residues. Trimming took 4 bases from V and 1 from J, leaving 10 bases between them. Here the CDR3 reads CASSGREGNTEAFF. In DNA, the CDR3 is TGTGCCAGCAGTGGTCGGGAGGGGAACACTGAAGCTTTCTTT.

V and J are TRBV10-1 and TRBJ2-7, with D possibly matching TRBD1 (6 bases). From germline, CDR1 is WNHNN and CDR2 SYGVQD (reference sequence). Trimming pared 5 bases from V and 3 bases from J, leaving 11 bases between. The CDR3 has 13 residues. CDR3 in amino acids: CASSPTGIYEQYF. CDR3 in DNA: TGCGCCAGCAGTCCAACAGGGATCTACGAGCAGTACTTC.

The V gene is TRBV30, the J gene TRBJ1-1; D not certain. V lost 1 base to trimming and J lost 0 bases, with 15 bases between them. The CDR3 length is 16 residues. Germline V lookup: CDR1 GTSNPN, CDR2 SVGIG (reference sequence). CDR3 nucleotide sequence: TGTGCCTGGAGTGATAGCGGGAAAGGAATGAACACTGAAGCTTTCTTT. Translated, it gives CAWSDSGKGMNTEAFF.

This CDR3 reads CASSQKGGEQYF. The CDR3, as DNA: TGTGCCAGCAGCCAAAAGGGGGGCGAGCAGTACTTC. The chain couples TRBV13 to TRBJ2-7; D may be TRBD1 or TRBD2 (6 bases each). The CDR3 extends over 12 amino acids. Germline-derived CDR1 and CDR2 are PRHDT and FYEKMQ (reference sequence). V lost 5 bases and J 6 bases, leaving 11 bases between the germline ends. Based on the CDR3 plus reference TRBV13 and TRBJ2-7, the full variable domain is AAGVIQSPRHLIKEKRETATLKCYPIPRHDTVYWYQQGPGQDPQFLISFYEKMQSDKGSIPDRFSAQQFSDYHSELNMSSLELGDSALYFCASSQKGGEQYFGPGTRLTVT.

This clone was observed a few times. The CDR3 DNA reads TGTGCCAGTAGTATGGGGGGGGATCAGCCCCAGCATTTT. Its protein product is CASSMGGDQPQHF. The chain is built from TRBV19 and TRBJ1-5, with D possibly matching TRBD1 (5 bases). Germline assignment: CDR1 LNHDA and CDR2 SQIVND (reference sequence). V shed 3 bases and J shed 5 bases, with 8 bases lying between them. CDR3 size: 13 residues.

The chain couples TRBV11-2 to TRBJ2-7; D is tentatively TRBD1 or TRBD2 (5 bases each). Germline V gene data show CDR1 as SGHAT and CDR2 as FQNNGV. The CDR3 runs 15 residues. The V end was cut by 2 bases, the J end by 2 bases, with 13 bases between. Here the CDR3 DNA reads TGTGCCAGCAGCTTATGGCCTCAGGGAGCCTACGAGCAGTACTTC. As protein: CASSLWPQGAYEQYF.

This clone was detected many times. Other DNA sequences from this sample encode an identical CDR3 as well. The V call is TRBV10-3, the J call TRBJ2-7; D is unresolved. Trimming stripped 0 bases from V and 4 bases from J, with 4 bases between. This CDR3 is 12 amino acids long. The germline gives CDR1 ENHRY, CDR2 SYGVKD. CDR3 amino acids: CAISESTYEQYF. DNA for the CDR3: TGTGCCATCAGTGAGTCGACATACGAGCAGTACTTC.

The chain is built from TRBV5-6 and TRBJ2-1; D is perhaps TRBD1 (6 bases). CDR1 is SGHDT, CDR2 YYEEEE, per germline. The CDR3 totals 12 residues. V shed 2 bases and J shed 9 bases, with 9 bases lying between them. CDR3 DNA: TGTGCCAGCAGCTTACAGGGTCCTGAGCAGTTCTTC. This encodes CASSLQGPEQFF.

The CDR3 sequence: CASSGGDYGYTF. CDR3 DNA sequence: TGCGCCAGCAGCGGGGGGGACTATGGCTACACCTTC. This rearrangement joins TRBV10-2 to TRBJ1-2; a possible D gene is TRBD1 (5 bases). There are 12 residues in the CDR3. Germline loops: CDR1 WSHSY, CDR2 SAAADI. With 6 bases removed from V and 3 bases from J, the gap between germline ends came to 8 bases.

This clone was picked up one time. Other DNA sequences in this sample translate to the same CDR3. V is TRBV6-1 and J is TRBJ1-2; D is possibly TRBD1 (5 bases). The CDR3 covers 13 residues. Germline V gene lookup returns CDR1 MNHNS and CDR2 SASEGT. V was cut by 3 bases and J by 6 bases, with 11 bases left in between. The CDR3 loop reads CASSDRGGDGYTF. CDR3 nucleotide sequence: TGTGCCAGCAGTGACCGGGGGGGTGATGGCTACACCTTC.

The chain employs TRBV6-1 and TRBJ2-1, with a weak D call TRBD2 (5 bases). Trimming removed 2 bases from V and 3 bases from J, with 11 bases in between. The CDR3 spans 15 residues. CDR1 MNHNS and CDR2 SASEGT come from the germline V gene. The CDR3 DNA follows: TGTGCCAGCAGTGAACAGCCGGGATACTACAATGAGCAGTTCTTC. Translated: CASSEQPGYYNEQFF.

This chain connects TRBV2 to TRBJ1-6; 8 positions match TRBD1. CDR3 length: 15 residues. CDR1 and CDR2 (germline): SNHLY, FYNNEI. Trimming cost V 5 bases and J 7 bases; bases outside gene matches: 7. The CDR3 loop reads CASSTGGEGNSPLHF. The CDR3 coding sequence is TGTGCCAGCAGTACAGGGGGTGAGGGGAATTCACCCCTCCACTTT.

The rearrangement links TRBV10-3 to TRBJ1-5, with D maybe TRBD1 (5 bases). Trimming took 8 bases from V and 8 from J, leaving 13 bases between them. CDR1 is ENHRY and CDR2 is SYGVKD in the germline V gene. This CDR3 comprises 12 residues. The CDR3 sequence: CAIGSGSEPQHF. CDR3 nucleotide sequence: TGTGCCATCGGTTCAGGGTCTGAGCCCCAGCATTTT.

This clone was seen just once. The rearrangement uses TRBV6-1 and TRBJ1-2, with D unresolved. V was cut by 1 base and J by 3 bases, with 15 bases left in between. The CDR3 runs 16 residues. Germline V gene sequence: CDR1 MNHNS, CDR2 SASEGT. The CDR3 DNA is TGTGCCAGCAGTGAAGAAGGCAGCCGCTATTACTATGGCTACACCTTC. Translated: CASSEEGSRYYYGYTF.

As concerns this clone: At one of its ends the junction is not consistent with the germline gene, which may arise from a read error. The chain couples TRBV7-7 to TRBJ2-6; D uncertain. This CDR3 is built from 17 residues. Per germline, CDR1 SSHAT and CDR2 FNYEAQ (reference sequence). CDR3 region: CASSLGSSLSGANVLTF. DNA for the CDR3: TGTGCTAGCAGCTTAGGGTCGTCCCTCTCTGGGGCCAACGTCCTGACTTTC. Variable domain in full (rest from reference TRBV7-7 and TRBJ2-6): GAGVSQSPRYKVTKRGQDVTLRCDPISSHATLYWYQQALGQGPEFLTYFNYEAQPDKSGLPSDRFSAERPEGSISTLTIQRTEQRDSAMYRCASSLGSSLSGANVLTFGAGSRLTVL.

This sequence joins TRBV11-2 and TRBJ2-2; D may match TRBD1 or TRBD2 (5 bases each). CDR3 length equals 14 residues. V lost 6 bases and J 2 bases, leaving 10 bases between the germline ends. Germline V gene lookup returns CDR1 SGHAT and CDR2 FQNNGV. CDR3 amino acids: CASRWGINTGELFF. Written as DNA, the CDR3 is TGTGCCAGCAGGTGGGGGATTAACACCGGGGAGCTGTTTTTT.

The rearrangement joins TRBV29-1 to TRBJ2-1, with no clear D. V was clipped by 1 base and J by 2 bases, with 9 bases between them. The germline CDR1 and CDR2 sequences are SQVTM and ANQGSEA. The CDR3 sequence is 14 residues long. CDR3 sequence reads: CSVEGLDPYNEQFF. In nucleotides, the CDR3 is TGCAGCGTTGAAGGGCTTGACCCCTACAATGAGCAGTTCTTC.

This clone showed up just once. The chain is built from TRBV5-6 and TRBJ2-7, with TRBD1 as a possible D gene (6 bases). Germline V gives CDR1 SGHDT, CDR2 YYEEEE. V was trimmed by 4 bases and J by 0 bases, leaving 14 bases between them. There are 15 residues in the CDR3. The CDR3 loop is CASSPYDRSSYEQYF. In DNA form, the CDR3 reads TGTGCCAGCAGCCCCTACGACAGGAGCTCCTACGAGCAGTACTTC.

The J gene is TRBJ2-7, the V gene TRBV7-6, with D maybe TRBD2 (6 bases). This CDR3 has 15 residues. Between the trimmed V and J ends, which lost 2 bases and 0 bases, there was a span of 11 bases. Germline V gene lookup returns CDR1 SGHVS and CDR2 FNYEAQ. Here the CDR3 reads CASSLIPGDSYEQYF. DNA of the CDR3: TGTGCCAGCAGCTTAATCCCGGGGGACTCCTACGAGCAGTACTTC.

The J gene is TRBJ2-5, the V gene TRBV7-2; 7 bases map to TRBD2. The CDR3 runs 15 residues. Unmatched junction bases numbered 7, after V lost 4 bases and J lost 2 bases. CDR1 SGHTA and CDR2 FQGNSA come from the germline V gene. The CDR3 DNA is TGTGCCAGCAGCTCTCCGGGACTACAACAAGAGACCCAGTACTTC. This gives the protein CASSSPGLQQETQYF.

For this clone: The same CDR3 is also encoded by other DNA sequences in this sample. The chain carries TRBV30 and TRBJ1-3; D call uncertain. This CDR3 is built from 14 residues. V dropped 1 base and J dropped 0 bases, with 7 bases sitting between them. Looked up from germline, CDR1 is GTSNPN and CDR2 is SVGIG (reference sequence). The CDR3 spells CAWSEGSSGNTIYF. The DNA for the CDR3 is TGTGCCTGGAGTGAGGGAAGCTCTGGAAACACCATATATTTT.

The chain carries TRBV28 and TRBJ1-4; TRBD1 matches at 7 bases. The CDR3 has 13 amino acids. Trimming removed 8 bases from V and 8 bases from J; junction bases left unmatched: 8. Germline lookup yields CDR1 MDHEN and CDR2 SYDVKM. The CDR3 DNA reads TGTGCCAGCCAGGGGGGGATCTTGGAAAAACTGTTTTTT. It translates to CASQGGILEKLFF.

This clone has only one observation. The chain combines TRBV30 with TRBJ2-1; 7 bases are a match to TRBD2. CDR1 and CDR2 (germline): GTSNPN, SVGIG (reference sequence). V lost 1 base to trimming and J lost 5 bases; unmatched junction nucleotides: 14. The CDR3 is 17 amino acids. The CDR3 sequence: CAWSAPRPGRGDNEQFF. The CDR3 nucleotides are TGTGCCTGGAGTGCCCCAAGGCCAGGGAGGGGAGACAATGAGCAGTTCTTC.

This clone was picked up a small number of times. The DNA of the CDR3 is TGTGCCAGCAGCCTGGACGGGAACTATGGCTACACCTTC. Translated, it gives CASSLDGNYGYTF. The V call is TRBV6-5, the J call TRBJ1-2; D gene ambiguous. Germline V lookup: CDR1 MNHEY, CDR2 SVGAGI. This CDR3 has 13 residues. With 6 bases removed from V and 2 bases from J, the gap between germline ends came to 10 bases.

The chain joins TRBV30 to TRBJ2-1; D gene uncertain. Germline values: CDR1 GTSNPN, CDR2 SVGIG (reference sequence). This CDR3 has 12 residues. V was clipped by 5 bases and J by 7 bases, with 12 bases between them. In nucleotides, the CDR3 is TGTGCCTGGGGGAAGCTTGGGAATGAGCAGTTCTTC. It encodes CAWGKLGNEQFF.

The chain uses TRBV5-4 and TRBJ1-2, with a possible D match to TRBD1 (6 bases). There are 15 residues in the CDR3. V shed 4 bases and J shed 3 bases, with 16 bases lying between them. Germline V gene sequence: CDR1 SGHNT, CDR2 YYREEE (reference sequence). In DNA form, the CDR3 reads TGTGCCAGCAGCCCGGGGGGCAGGACATACTATGGCTACACCTTC. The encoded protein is CASSPGGRTYYGYTF. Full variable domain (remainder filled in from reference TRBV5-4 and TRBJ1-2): ETGVTQSPTHLIKTRGQQVTLRCSSQSGHNTVSWYQQALGQGPQFIFQYYREEENGRGNFPPRFSGLQFPNYSSELNVNALELDDSALYLCASSPGGRTYYGYTFGSGTRLTVV.